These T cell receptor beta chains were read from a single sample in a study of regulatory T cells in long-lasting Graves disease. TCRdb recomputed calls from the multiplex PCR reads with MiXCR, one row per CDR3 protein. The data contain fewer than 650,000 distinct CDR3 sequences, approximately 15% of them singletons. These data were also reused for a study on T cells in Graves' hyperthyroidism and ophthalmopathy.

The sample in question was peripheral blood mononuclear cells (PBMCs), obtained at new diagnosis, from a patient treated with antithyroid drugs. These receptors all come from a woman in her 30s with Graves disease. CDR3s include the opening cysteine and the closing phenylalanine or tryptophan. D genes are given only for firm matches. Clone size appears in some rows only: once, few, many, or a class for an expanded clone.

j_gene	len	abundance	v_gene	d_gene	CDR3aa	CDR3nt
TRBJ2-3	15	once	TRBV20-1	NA	CSARRDSYSTDTQYF	TGCAGTGCCCGCCGGGACTCCTATAGCACAGATACGCAGTATTTT
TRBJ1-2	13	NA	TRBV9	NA	CASSVDIQYGYTF	TGTGCCAGCAGCGTAGATATACAATATGGCTACACCTTC
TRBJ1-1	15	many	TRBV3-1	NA	CASSPPGLATAEAFF	TGTGCCAGCAGCCCTCCGGGACTGGCAACCGCTGAAGCTTTCTTT
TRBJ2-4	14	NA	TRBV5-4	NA	CASSLMMGENIQYF	TGTGCCAGCAGCCTTATGATGGGCGAAAACATTCAGTACTTC
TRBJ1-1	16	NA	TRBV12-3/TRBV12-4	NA	CASSLTGTLPNTEAFF	TGTGCCAGCAGTTTGACGGGGACCTTACCGAACACTGAAGCTTTCTTT
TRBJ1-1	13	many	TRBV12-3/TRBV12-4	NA	CASSLGSSTEAFF	TGTGCCAGCAGCTTAGGATCGAGCACTGAAGCTTTCTTT
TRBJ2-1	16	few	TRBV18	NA	CASSPRTQNVLYEQFF	TGTGCCAGCTCACCGCGGACCCAAAACGTTTTGTATGAGCAGTTCTTC
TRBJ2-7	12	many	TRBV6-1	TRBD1	CAMGQGAYEQYF	TGTGCCATGGGACAGGGCGCCTACGAGCAGTACTTC
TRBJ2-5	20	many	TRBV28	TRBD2	CASTPPGFSYSGARQETQYF	TGTGCCAGCACCCCACCAGGCTTCTCGTATAGCGGGGCAAGACAAGAGACCCAGTACTTC
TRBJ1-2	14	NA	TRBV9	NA	CASSVEATSKGYTF	TGTGCCAGCAGCGTTGAAGCTACCTCTAAAGGCTACACCTTC
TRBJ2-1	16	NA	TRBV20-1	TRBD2	CSARDGFWSGRGEQFF	TGCAGTGCTAGAGATGGTTTTTGGAGCGGGAGAGGTGAGCAGTTCTTC
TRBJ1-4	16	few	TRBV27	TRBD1	CASSFYKGQGAEKLFF	TGTGCCAGCAGTTTTTATAAGGGGCAGGGGGCGGAAAAACTGTTTTTT
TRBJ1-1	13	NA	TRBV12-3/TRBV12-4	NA	CASSFGDRLEAFF	TGTGCCAGCAGTTTTGGGGACCGCCTTGAAGCTTTCTTT
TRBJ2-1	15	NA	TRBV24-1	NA	CATSDSMTDYNEQFF	TGTGCCACCAGTGATTCGATGACGGACTACAATGAGCAGTTCTTC
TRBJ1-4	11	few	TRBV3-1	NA	CASSHGGKLFF	TGTGCCAGCAGCCACGGCGGAAAACTGTTTTTT
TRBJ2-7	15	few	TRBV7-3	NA	CASSLIGDRSYEQYF	TGTGCCAGCAGCTTAATCGGCGACAGGTCCTACGAGCAGTACTTC
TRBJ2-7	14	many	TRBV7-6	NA	CASSPLGLTYEQYF	TGTGCCAGCAGCCCCTTAGGACTCACCTACGAGCAGTACTTC
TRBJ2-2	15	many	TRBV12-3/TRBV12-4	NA	CASSFGRKNTGELFF	TGTGCCAGCAGCTTCGGTCGTAAAAACACCGGGGAGCTGTTTTTT
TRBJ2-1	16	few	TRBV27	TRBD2	CASSSPLAGLSNEQFF	TGTGCCAGCAGTTCCCCACTAGCGGGACTCTCCAATGAGCAGTTCTTC
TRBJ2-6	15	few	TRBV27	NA	CASSFSGAGANVLTF	TGTGCCAGCAGTTTTTCAGGGGCTGGGGCCAACGTCCTGACTTTC
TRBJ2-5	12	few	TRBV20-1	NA	CSASGQKETQYF	TGCAGTGCTAGTGGACAGAAAGAGACCCAGTACTTC
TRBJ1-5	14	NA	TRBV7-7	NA	CASSLETANQPQHF	TGTGCTAGCAGCTTAGAAACAGCAAATCAGCCCCAGCATTTT
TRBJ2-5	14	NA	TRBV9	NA	CASSLPPFGETQYF	TGTGCCAGCAGCCTTCCCCCCTTTGGAGAGACCCAGTACTTC
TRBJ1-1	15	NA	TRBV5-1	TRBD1	CASSQSGTGGTEAFF	TGCGCCAGCAGCCAATCTGGGACAGGGGGGACTGAAGCTTTCTTT
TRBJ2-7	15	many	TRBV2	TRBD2	CASSRRTSGTYEQYF	TGTGCCAGCAGTAGGCGGACTAGCGGGACTTACGAGCAGTACTTC
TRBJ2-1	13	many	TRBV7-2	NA	CASSLISGDEQFF	TGTGCCAGCAGCTTAATATCGGGCGATGAGCAGTTCTTC
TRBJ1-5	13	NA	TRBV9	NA	CASSVGSDSPQHF	TGTGCCAGCAGCGTAGGCTCCGACTCGCCCCAGCATTTT
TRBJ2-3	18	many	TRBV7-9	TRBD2	CASSLDSSGTRSTDTQYF	TGTGCCAGCAGCTTAGATTCTTCCGGGACTAGAAGCACAGATACGCAGTATTTT
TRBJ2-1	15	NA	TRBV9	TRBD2	CASSVGLSGSTGQFF	TGTGCCAGCAGCGTAGGTCTTAGCGGGAGCACCGGGCAGTTCTTC
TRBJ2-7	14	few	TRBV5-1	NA	CASSPGPDSYEQYF	TGCGCCAGCAGCCCGGGTCCGGACAGCTACGAGCAGTACTTC
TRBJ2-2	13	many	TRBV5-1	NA	CASSLASTGELFF	TGTGCCAGCAGCTTAGCGAGCACCGGGGAGCTGTTTTTT
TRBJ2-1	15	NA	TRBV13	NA	CASSLGSPRDSKLFF	TGTGCCAGCAGCTTAGGGTCGCCCCGGGACTCCAAGCTGTTCTTC
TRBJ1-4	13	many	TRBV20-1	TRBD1	CSATQGANEKLFF	TGCAGTGCTACACAGGGGGCCAATGAAAAACTGTTTTTT
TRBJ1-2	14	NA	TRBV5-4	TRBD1	CASSSRQGDYGYTF	TGTGCCAGCAGCTCAAGACAGGGTGACTATGGCTACACCTTC
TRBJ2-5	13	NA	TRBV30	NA	CAWSIFEQETQYF	TGTGCCTGGAGTATCTTCGAACAAGAGACCCAGTACTTC
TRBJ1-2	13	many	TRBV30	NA	CAWMGGRSYGYTF	TGTGCCTGGATGGGGGGCAGGAGCTATGGCTACACCTTC
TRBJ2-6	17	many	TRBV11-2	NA	CASSPYLQGTGANVLTF	TGTGCCAGCAGCCCTTACCTTCAGGGCACCGGGGCCAACGTCCTGACTTTC
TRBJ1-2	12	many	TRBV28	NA	CASTPSNYGYTF	TGTGCCAGCACCCCTAGTAATTATGGCTACACCTTC
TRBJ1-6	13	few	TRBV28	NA	CASSRGFGSPLHF	TGTGCCAGCAGCAGGGGTTTTGGTTCACCCCTCCACTTT
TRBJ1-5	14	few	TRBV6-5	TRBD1	CASSYGTANQPQHF	TGTGCCAGCAGTTACGGGACAGCGAATCAGCCCCAGCATTTT
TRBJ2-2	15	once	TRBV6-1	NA	CASRRDSMNTGELFF	TGTGCCAGCAGGCGGGACTCTATGAACACCGGGGAGCTGTTTTTT
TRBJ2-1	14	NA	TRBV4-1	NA	CASSQGMGDNEQFF	TGCGCCAGCAGCCAAGGTATGGGGGACAATGAGCAGTTCTTC
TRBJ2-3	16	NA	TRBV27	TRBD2	CASSLVGTSGTDTQYF	TGTGCCAGCAGTTTAGTCGGGACTAGCGGGACAGATACGCAGTATTTT
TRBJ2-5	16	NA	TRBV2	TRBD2	CASSRPGLAGGETQYF	TGTGCCAGCAGCCGACCGGGACTAGCGGGAGGAGAGACCCAGTACTTC
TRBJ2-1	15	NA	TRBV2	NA	CASTGEGFGLNEQFF	TGTGCCAGCACCGGCGAGGGCTTCGGGCTGAATGAGCAGTTCTTC
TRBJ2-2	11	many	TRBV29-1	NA	CSVEGAGELFF	TGCAGCGTTGAGGGAGCGGGGGAGCTGTTTTTT
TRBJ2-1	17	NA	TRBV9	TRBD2	CASSGGKTSGTFWEQFF	TGTGCCAGCAGCGGGGGAAAGACTAGCGGGACGTTCTGGGAGCAGTTCTTC
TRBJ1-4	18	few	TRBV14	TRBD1	CASSQHPGQGASNEKLFF	TGTGCCAGCAGCCAGCATCCGGGACAGGGGGCTTCTAATGAAAAACTGTTTTTT
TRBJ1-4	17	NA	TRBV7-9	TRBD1	CASSLLYGQGINEKLFF	TGTGCCAGCAGCCTATTGTACGGACAGGGGATTAATGAAAAACTGTTTTTT
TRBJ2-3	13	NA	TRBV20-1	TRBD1	CSATGGRTDTQYF	TGCAGTGCTACAGGGGGCCGGACAGATACGCAGTATTTT